This T cell receptor (beta chain) was obtained from a study of blood T cell repertoires in COVID-19. Study-level background: Material from acute and convalescent COVID-19 was sourced from the United States, Italy and Spain.

Germline V gene sequence: CDR1 MNHEY, CDR2 SVGAGI. Trimming stripped 7 bases from V and 4 bases from J, with 10 bases between. The CDR3 sequence is 12 residues long. Clones were sequenced by immunoSEQ multiplex PCR, and TCRdb holds only the in-frame ones, with some missing. The sample consists of 200,000 or so clones, roughly three quarters of them appearing once. Specimen: peripheral blood. V is TRBV6-5 and J is TRBJ1-1; no definite D call. The clonotype comes from a man in his sixties with active or convalescent COVID-19. In DNA, the CDR3 is TGTGCCAGCACCGACGGACTCACTGAAGCTTTCTTT. Translated: CASTDGLTEAFF.